This is a list of T cell receptor beta chains from one sample in a study of T cell responses to AZD1222 COVID-19 vaccine. Here immunoSEQ multiplex PCR was the method, and the copy in TCRdb shows in-frame clones only, minus some. In the table there are about 60,000 clones, roughly 90% of which are singletons. Sample: peripheral blood, taken 28 days after the second AZD1222 dose. Receptors originate from an adult who received the AZD1222 COVID-19 vaccine. The CDR3 runs from the conserved cysteine through the conserved F or W. A D gene is named only where the DNA matches it firmly. The listing skips clone size in some rows; elsewhere it reads once, few, many or a size class.

-	TRBD1	TRBV3-1/TRBV3-2	TRBJ1-2	TGTGCCAGCAGCCCGGACAGGGTGACTTTTAACTATGGCTACACCTTC	CASSPDRVTFNYGYTF
-	-	TRBV19	TRBJ2-5	TGTGCCAGTAGTATTGGGACATTCGAGAAACAAGAGACCCAGTACTTC	CASSIGTFEKQETQYF
-	-	TRBV6-5	TRBJ1-4	TGTGCCAGCAGGGGCGTGGTGGCCATCGGGGGGGAACTGTTTTTT	CASRGVVAIGGELFF
-	-	TRBV11-2	TRBJ2-5	TGTGCCAGCAGCTTAGAGGGGCTGGGGGAAGAGACCCAGTACTTC	CASSLEGLGEETQYF
-	-	TRBV4-1	TRBJ1-1	TGCGCCAGCAGCCAAGTGCTAGGGGCGAACACTGAAGCTTTCTTT	CASSQVLGANTEAFF
-	TRBD2	TRBV24-1	TRBJ2-1	TGTGCCACCAGTGATTTAACCGGGACTAATAGCAATGAGCAGTTCTTC	CATSDLTGTNSNEQFF
few	-	TRBV7-2	TRBJ1-5	TGTGCCAGCAGCTTCAACTACTACCAGGGGACTCAGCCCCAGCATTTT	CASSFNYYQGTQPQHF
-	TRBD1	TRBV18	TRBJ1-1	TGTGCCAGCTCACCGGGCAGGGGGCACACTGAAGCTTTCTTT	CASSPGRGHTEAFF
few	TRBD1	TRBV28	TRBJ1-1	TGTGCCAGCGGGAGGGACAGGGGGAACACTGAAGCTTTCTTT	CASGRDRGNTEAFF
-	-	TRBV25-1	TRBJ1-3	TGTGCCAGCAGTGTTGGGTCGTCTGGAAACACCATATATTTT	CASSVGSSGNTIYF
once	-	TRBV5-1	TRBJ2-7	TGCGCCAGCAGCTTGTCGTTTTACGAGCAGTACTTC	CASSLSFYEQYF
-	TRBD2	TRBV11-2	TRBJ2-7	TGTGCCAGCAGCTTAGACCCCCCGGGAGCGGGGCTTATCTACGAGCAGTACTTC	CASSLDPPGAGLIYEQYF
-	-	TRBV29-1	TRBJ1-1	TGCAGCGTTGGAGGAGGCGGGGGCGAAGCTTTCTTT	CSVGGGGGEAFF
-	TRBD2	TRBV18	TRBJ2-7	TGTGCCAGCTCGCAACTAGCGGGAGAGGACGAGCAGTACTTC	CASSQLAGEDEQYF